This TCR beta chain derives from a study of OX40 agonist ivuxolimab in advanced cancers. Notes on the study in general: Antigens targeted by the expanded peripheral T cells were not determined. Relative to CD4+, CD8+ T cells held more expanded clones on average.

Generated by immunoSEQ multiplex PCR, the TCRdb table keeps only in-frame clones and is missing some. The sample has tens of thousands of clones, 88% seen once. The germline V gene has CDR1 SGHAT and CDR2 FQNNGV. CDR3 length equals 13 residues. V was pared by 3 bases and J by 10 bases, with 10 bases between. This clone was recorded a few times. No antigen is known for it. The receptor's source is an adult with an advanced solid tumor such as melanoma, head and neck, liver or kidney cancer. Sample: CD4+ or CD8+ T cells sorted from blood, taken in a trial of the OX40 agonist ivuxolimab. The J gene is TRBJ1-6, the V gene TRBV11-2, with a tentative D call TRBD1 (6 bases). For the CDR3, the DNA is TGTGCCAGCAGCTTTAAGGGGGACTCACCCCTCCACTTT. Translation: CASSFKGDSPLHF. The full variable domain, rest sourced from reference TRBV11-2 and TRBJ1-6, is EAGVAQSPRYKIIEKRQSVAFWCNPISGHATLYWYQQILGQGPKLLIQFQNNGVVDDSQLPKDRFSAERLKGVDSTLKIQPAKLEDSAVYLCASSFKGDSPLHFGNGTRLTVT.